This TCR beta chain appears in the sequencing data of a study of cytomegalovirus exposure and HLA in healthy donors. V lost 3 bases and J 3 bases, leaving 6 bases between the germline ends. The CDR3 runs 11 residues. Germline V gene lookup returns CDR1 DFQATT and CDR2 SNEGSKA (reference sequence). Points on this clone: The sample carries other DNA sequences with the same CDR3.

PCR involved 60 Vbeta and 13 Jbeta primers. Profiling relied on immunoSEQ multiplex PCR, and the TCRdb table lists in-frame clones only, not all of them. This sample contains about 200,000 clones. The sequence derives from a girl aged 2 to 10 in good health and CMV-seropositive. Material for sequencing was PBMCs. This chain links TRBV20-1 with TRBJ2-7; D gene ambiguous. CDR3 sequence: CSARISYEQYF. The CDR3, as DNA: TGCAGTGCTAGGATTAGCTACGAGCAGTACTTC.